These T cell receptor beta chains were read from a single sample in a study of a mutant IDH1 vaccine in newly diagnosed glioma. Their antigens remain unidentified. Only in-frame clones appear in the TCRdb table, and some are missing; sequencing was by immunoSEQ multiplex PCR. This sample has just under 80,000 clones, with around nine tenths found just once. The source was PBMCs, collected from a glioma patient whose treatment included an IDH1 peptide vaccine. These receptors were taken from a woman between 45 and 60 years old with glioma. CDR3s include the opening cysteine and the closing phenylalanine or tryptophan. A D gene is named only where the DNA matches it firmly. The size field is filled for only some rows; it gives once, few, many or a size class.

v_call	clone_size	j_call	d_call	cdr3_aa	cdr3_nt
TRBV10-1	-	TRBJ1-1	-	CASSESGPGGTEAFF	TGCGCCAGCAGTGAGTCTGGGCCGGGGGGCACTGAAGCTTTCTTT
TRBV27	-	TRBJ1-4	TRBD1	CASSPTGGWEKLFF	TGTGCCAGCAGTCCGACAGGGGGCTGGGAAAAACTGTTTTTT
TRBV4-1	-	TRBJ1-1	-	CASSLERPSSEAFF	TGCGCCAGCAGCTTGGAACGACCGAGCTCTGAAGCTTTCTTT
TRBV6-4	-	TRBJ2-7	TRBD2	CASKPSGSSYEQYF	TGTGCCAGCAAACCTAGCGGGAGTTCCTACGAGCAGTACTTC
TRBV27	-	TRBJ2-7	-	CASSPIGGPYEQYF	TGTGCCAGCAGTCCTATAGGGGGGCCCTACGAGCAGTACTTC
TRBV15	-	TRBJ1-5	-	CATSRGGGAGNQPQHF	TGTGCCACCAGCAGAGGTGGGGGTGCGGGCAATCAGCCCCAGCATTTT
TRBV23-1	-	TRBJ1-1	TRBD1	CASSQSLGQGTMNTEAFF	TGCGCCAGCAGTCAATCCTTGGGACAGGGAACCATGAACACTGAAGCTTTCTTT
TRBV10-1	-	TRBJ2-5	TRBD2	CASSESSSGHGETQYF	TGCGCCAGCAGTGAGTCGTCTAGCGGTCATGGGGAGACCCAGTACTTC
TRBV29-1	-	TRBJ2-7	TRBD1	CSVPGQGYEQYF	TGCAGCGTACCGGGACAGGGCTACGAGCAGTACTTC
TRBV27	few	TRBJ2-7	-	CASSPIAVRVYEQYF	TGTGCCAGCAGCCCTATAGCGGTCAGGGTCTACGAGCAGTACTTC
TRBV7-9	once	TRBJ1-1	-	CASSPWTVHTEAFF	TGTGCCAGCAGTCCGTGGACGGTACACACTGAAGCTTTCTTT
TRBV2	-	TRBJ1-1	-	CAGGVQGVGNTEAFF	TGTGCCGGCGGGGTACAGGGCGTAGGAAACACTGAAGCTTTCTTT
TRBV28	-	TRBJ1-6	TRBD1	CASSSRTGGSPLHF	TGTGCCAGCAGCTCACGGACAGGGGGGTCACCCCTCCACTTT
TRBV18	-	TRBJ2-3	-	CASSPRSLSDTQYF	TGTGCCAGCTCACCACGGTCCCTTTCAGATACGCAATATTTT
TRBV5-6	-	TRBJ2-7	TRBD1	CASSLARTGGYEQYF	TGTGCCAGCAGCTTGGCGAGGACAGGGGGCTACGAGCAGTACTTC
TRBV7-9	-	TRBJ2-5	-	CASSSTRTPQETQYF	TGTGCCAGCAGCTCCACCCGGACCCCGCAAGAGACCCAGTACTTC
TRBV6-6	-	TRBJ2-1	-	CASSYSFTSSGEQFF	TGTGCCAGCAGTTACTCGTTTACCTCGAGTGGTGAGCAGTTCTTC
TRBV4-2	-	TRBJ1-4	TRBD1	CASSRYGTGDEKLFF	TGTGCCAGCAGCCGATACGGGACAGGTGACGAAAAACTGTTTTTT
TRBV27	-	TRBJ2-1	-	CASSQMEWNEQFF	TGTGCCAGCAGTCAGATGGAGTGGAATGAGCAGTTCTTC
TRBV30	-	TRBJ2-1	TRBD2	CAWEGGLAGGNEQFF	TGTGCCTGGGAGGGTGGCCTAGCGGGAGGCAATGAGCAGTTCTTC
TRBV6-1	-	TRBJ1-1	-	CASSDGGGRTEAFF	TGTGCCAGCAGTGATGGGGGGGGTCGGACTGAAGCTTTCTTT
TRBV2	few	TRBJ1-4	TRBD1	CARGTGNPTNEKLFF	TGTGCCAGAGGGACAGGGAACCCAACTAATGAAAAACTGTTTTTT